Shown below are 2 T cell receptor beta chains from a single sample sequenced in a study of T cells in Graves' hyperthyroidism and ophthalmopathy. There were TCR beta CDR3 regions amplified from RNA transcripts. During a first-round RT-PCR of the TCR CDR3, the HTBI primer set was used. TCRdb ran MiXCR on the multiplex PCR reads and lists one entry per CDR3 protein. The table lists more than 550,000 distinct CDR3 sequences, over 15% of them singletons, with roughly 17% in the top ten. The source material was blood. The receptors shown here come from a woman between 45 and 60 years old with Graves' hyperthyroidism that later progressed to Graves' ophthalmopathy.

This chain joins TRBV7-9 and TRBJ2-7; D is perhaps TRBD1 (6 bases). The V gene lost 5 bases and the J gene lost 4 bases, with 15 bases spanning the gap. This CDR3 contains 14 residues. The germline gives CDR1 SEHNR, CDR2 FQNEAQ (reference sequence). CDR3 region: CASSPADSKYEQYF. CDR3 sequence (DNA): TGTGCCAGCAGCCCCGCGGACAGTAAATACGAGCAGTACTTC.

This rearrangement joins TRBV2 to TRBJ1-2; the D is unclear. The germline V gene encodes CDR1 SNHLY and CDR2 FYNNEI. V was shortened by 2 bases and J by 4 bases, with 14 bases between the two germline ends. The CDR3 loop spans 15 amino acids. The CDR3 nucleotides read TGTGCCAGCAGTGAATTGACGGCCAGAGTCTATGGCTACACCTTC. It specifies CASSELTARVYGYTF.